The 18 T cell receptor beta chains presented below share a single source sample, sequenced in a study of PD-1 blockade in mismatch repair-deficient tumors. This table comes from immunoSEQ multiplex PCR, and its TCRdb copy is limited to in-frame clones, with some not included. The sample gives roughly 120,000 clones, about 90% of which show up once; over 9.5% is in the top ten. This specimen consisted of peripheral blood, obtained roughly 67 weeks after starting pembrolizumab. All receptors derive from an adult with mismatch repair-deficient cancer.

This chain links TRBV6-5 with TRBJ2-7; 11 nucleotides line up with TRBD2. The germline V gene has CDR1 MNHEY and CDR2 SVGAGI. The length of the CDR3 is 15 residues. V lost 6 bases and J lost 6; bases outside the gene matches: 10. CDR3: CASRTLTSGILEQYF. CDR3 nucleotides: TGTGCCAGCAGAACGCTGACTAGCGGGATACTCGAGCAGTACTTC.

The chain carries TRBV30 and TRBJ2-6; 12 bases line up with TRBD1. The J segment lost 2 bases and the V segment lost 6 bases, leaving 14 bases of the junction unmatched. The V gene's germline CDR1 is GTSNPN and CDR2 SVGIG (reference sequence). CDR3 length: 19 amino acids. CDR3 amino acids: CACRLSRDRGLPGANVLTF. CDR3 coding DNA: TGTGCCTGTCGCCTCTCGCGGGACAGGGGGCTTCCTGGGGCCAACGTCCTGACTTTC.

This chain connects TRBV27 to TRBJ2-7; no clear D gene. V was cut by 4 bases and J by 7 bases, with 11 bases left in between. CDR1 and CDR2 from the germline V gene are MNHEY and SMNVEV (reference sequence). This CDR3 spans 12 amino acids. The CDR3, as DNA: TGTGCCAGCAGTTCCCTGCCCGGTGAGCAGTACTTC. Amino acid sequence: CASSSLPGEQYF.

The chain carries TRBV30 and TRBJ2-7; 12 bases are shared with TRBD2. The CDR3 contains 19 residues. In germline, CDR1 is GTSNPN, CDR2 SVGIG (reference sequence). With 4 bases clipped from V and 3 bases from J, the junction kept 19 bases outside the gene matches. In DNA, the CDR3 is TGTGCCTGGAAGCCGGGACCGGGTTTTACTAGCGGGAGGCTCTACGAGCAGTACTTC. Translating it yields CAWKPGPGFTSGRLYEQYF.

The chain joins TRBV21-1 to TRBJ2-1; TRBD1 was called by the table and not checked on the DNA. TRBV21-1 is assigned pseudogene status. CDR3 size: 14 residues. This CDR3 reads CASSTGTGYNEQFF. CDR3 DNA: TGTGCCAGCAGCACGGGGACAGGGTACAATGAGCAGTTCTTC.

This chain joins TRBV7-9 and TRBJ1-1; TRBD1 is a possible D gene (6 bases). The CDR3 length is 13 residues. Germline-derived CDR1 and CDR2 are SEHNR and FQNEAQ (reference sequence). The V end was cut by 1 base, the J end by 7 bases, with 10 bases between. CDR3: CASSLVGAGEAFF. The CDR3 DNA reads as TGTGCCAGCAGCTTAGTGGGGGCGGGTGAAGCTTTCTTT.

This clone appeared a single time. The chain employs TRBV4-3 and TRBJ2-7; TRBD1 aligns across 9 bases. Trimming took 2 bases from V and 3 from J; bases not matched to a gene: 5. The CDR3 is made up of 15 amino acids. CDR1 is LGHNA, CDR2 YSLEER, per germline. Here the CDR3 reads CASSQTGTGHYEQYF. CDR3 DNA: TGCGCCAGCAGCCAAACCGGGACAGGGCACTACGAGCAGTACTTC.

This clone has just one count. The CDR3 DNA reads as TGTGCCATTCGAACCACCCACGGGGTCAATGGCTACACCTTC. Protein: CAIRTTHGVNGYTF. The V gene is TRBV6-6, the J gene TRBJ1-2; D is unresolved. The germline V and J ends were trimmed by 10 bases and 6 bases, with 21 bases remaining between them. The CDR3 runs to 14 residues. Germline loops: CDR1 MNHNY, CDR2 SVGAGI (reference sequence).

The chain links TRBV7-2 to TRBJ1-1; no definite D call. The CDR3 is 18 amino acids. Deletions cut 1 base from V and 5 bases from J, with 23 bases between. Germline V gene lookup returns CDR1 SGHTA and CDR2 FQGNSA. The CDR3 nucleotides read TGTGCCAGCAGCTTAGGAGGAGTTGCTCAGGTGGGTCGAACTGAAGCTTTCTTT. Encoded protein: CASSLGGVAQVGRTEAFF.

The chain joins TRBV30 to TRBJ1-2; D is unclear. Trimming took 5 bases from V and 3 from J, leaving 16 bases between them. The length of the CDR3 is 14 residues. Germline loops: CDR1 GTSNPN, CDR2 SVGIG (reference sequence). For the CDR3, the DNA is TGTGCCTGGGGGGAGACCGAAGAGGACTATGGCTACACCTTC. As protein: CAWGETEEDYGYTF.

This clone has a single count. The DNA of the CDR3 is TGTGCCAGCAGCTTAGGGGGACTAGCGGGAGAGGGCGAGCAGTACTTC. This sequence encodes CASSLGGLAGEGEQYF. The rearrangement joins TRBV7-6 to TRBJ2-7, with 14 nucleotides matching TRBD2. The length of the CDR3 is 16 residues. V lost 1 base, J lost 6 bases, and 5 bases stayed unmatched. CDR1 and CDR2 from the germline V gene are SGHVS and FNYEAQ. Full variable domain (remainder filled in from reference TRBV7-6 and TRBJ2-7): GAGVSQSPRYKVTKRGQDVALRCDPISGHVSLYWYRQALGQGPEFLTYFNYEAQQDKSGLPNDRFSAERPEGSISTLTIQRTEQRDSAMYRCASSLGGLAGEGEQYFGPGTRLTVT.

As for this clone: The identical CDR3 is also encoded by other nucleotide sequences in the sample. The chain joins TRBV29-1 to TRBJ1-2; D possibly corresponds to TRBD1 (5 bases). V lost 6 bases, J lost 8 bases, and 16 bases lay in between. Germline V CDR1 and CDR2: SQVTM, ANQGSEA. CDR3 length: 12 amino acids. The CDR3 region has the DNA TGCAGCGTGGCCGGGACCGGGGGGGGCTACACCTTC. Residues: CSVAGTGGGYTF.

This clone was counted once. The J gene is TRBJ2-1, the V gene TRBV23-1, with D perhaps matching TRBD2 (6 bases). TRBV23-1 qualifies as an ORF whose function is uncertain. V lost 4 bases and J lost 0, with 10 bases in between. This CDR3 contains 15 residues. The CDR3 is CASSPRESSYNEQFF. As DNA, the CDR3 is TGCGCCAGCAGTCCCCGGGAGTCCTCCTACAATGAGCAGTTCTTC.

The J gene is TRBJ2-7, the V gene TRBV7-2; TRBD1 matches 7 bases. Looked up from germline, CDR1 is SGHTA and CDR2 is FQGNSA. V dropped 5 bases and J dropped 4; count of bases not matched to a gene: 8. The CDR3 consists of 14 residues. The CDR3 here is CASSLGDREYEQYF. The CDR3 DNA reads TGTGCCAGCAGCCTCGGGGACAGAGAGTACGAGCAGTACTTC.

This chain links TRBV9 with TRBJ2-5; a possible D gene is TRBD2 (5 bases). Germline V gives CDR1 SGDLS, CDR2 YYNGEE. Trimming removed 1 base at V and 5 bases at J, with 12 bases between. There are 14 residues in the CDR3. CDR3 residues: CASSVWASQETQYF. CDR3 sequence (DNA): TGTGCCAGCAGCGTATGGGCTAGCCAGGAGACCCAGTACTTC.

The chain employs TRBV7-9 and TRBJ2-7; the D call may be TRBD1 or TRBD2 (5 bases each). The CDR3 is 14 amino acids. Germline-derived CDR1 and CDR2 are SEHNR and FQNEAQ (reference sequence). V lost 1 base and J 4 bases, leaving 11 bases between the germline ends. CDR3: CASSLVGRNYEQYF. CDR3 nucleotide sequence: TGTGCCAGCAGCTTAGTGGGACGAAATTACGAGCAGTACTTC.

The chain combines TRBV4-2 with TRBJ2-3; D not certain. Germline V gene data show CDR1 as LGHNA and CDR2 as YNFKEQ. This CDR3 contains 12 residues. V was clipped by 0 bases and J by 5 bases, with 3 bases between them. CDR3 in amino acids: CASSQEGDTQYF. The CDR3 region has the DNA TGTGCCAGCAGCCAAGAGGGAGATACGCAGTATTTT.

The genes are TRBV27 and TRBJ2-7; 12 positions agree with TRBD1. CDR1 and CDR2 (germline): MNHEY, SMNVEV (reference sequence). The CDR3 contains 15 residues. V lost 7 bases to trimming and J lost 4 bases; unmatched junction nucleotides: 8. This CDR3 is CASKFGTGGTYEQYF. CDR3 nucleotide sequence: TGTGCCAGCAAGTTTGGGACAGGGGGCACTTACGAGCAGTACTTC.